The 9 T cell receptor beta chains reported below all come from one sample, sequenced in a study of early T cells in non-severe SARS-CoV-2 infection. TCRdb called the 5' RACE reads again in MiXCR, with one record for every CDR3 protein. In the table there are over 50,000 distinct CDR3 sequences, over 7% of which are singletons. The sample was whole blood. The source is an adult who was a healthcare worker with PCR-confirmed SARS-CoV-2 infection or an uninfected control (not recorded which).

This clonotype was observed at least ten times. V usage is TRBV27 and J usage is TRBJ2-1, with 10 bases that match TRBD1. Unmatched junction bases numbered 5, after V lost 5 bases and J lost 4 bases. CDR1 MNHEY and CDR2 SMNVEV come from the germline V gene (reference sequence). There are 15 residues in the CDR3. In nucleotides, the CDR3 is TGTGCCAGCAGTCTGGACAGGGGGAAATACAATGAGCAGTTCTTC. Translated, it gives CASSLDRGKYNEQFF.

The chain links TRBV20-1 to TRBJ2-7; D gene unclear. V was trimmed by 0 bases and J by 7 bases, leaving 10 bases between them. This CDR3 region has 12 residues. Per the germline V gene, CDR1 is DFQATT and CDR2 is SNEGSKA (reference sequence). As DNA, the CDR3 is TGCAGTGCTAGAGATGGCGGCGCGGAGCAGTACTTC. It codes for CSARDGGAEQYF.

This clonotype was picked up a small number of times. The chain recombines TRBV10-2 with TRBJ2-2; TRBD2 matches at 10 bases. The CDR3 runs to 19 residues. Germline lookup yields CDR1 WSHSY and CDR2 SAAADI. J lost 1 base, V lost 3 bases, and 11 bases had no gene match. The CDR3, as DNA: TGCGCCAGCAGTGAAGGGGGGCTAGCGGGGGCCCGGAACACCGGGGAGCTGTTTTTT. Translated: CASSEGGLAGARNTGELFF.

The V call is TRBV3-1, the J call TRBJ1-3; D unclear. The CDR3 is 13 residues long. With 3 bases removed from V and 4 bases from J, the gap between germline ends came to 7 bases. CDR1 and CDR2 from the germline V gene are LGHDT and YNNKEL (reference sequence). CDR3 nucleotides: TGTGCCAGCAGCCAGCAGAGAGGAAACACCATATATTTT. Protein sequence: CASSQQRGNTIYF.

The chain links TRBV20-1 to TRBJ1-2, with TRBD1 as a possible D gene (5 bases). This CDR3 has 14 amino acids. CDR1 is DFQATT and CDR2 is SNEGSKA in the germline V gene (reference sequence). Trimming stripped 3 bases from V and 4 bases from J, with 15 bases between. CDR3 nucleotides: TGCAGTGCTAGGGCCGACAGTGCTTCCTATGGCTACACCTTC. Translating gives CSARADSASYGYTF.

This clonotype was recorded a few times. This sequence joins TRBV7-9 and TRBJ1-1; D remains unclear. The CDR3 runs to 13 residues. The V and J ends lost 1 base and 2 bases respectively, with 5 bases between them. In germline, CDR1 is SEHNR, CDR2 FQNEAQ (reference sequence). The CDR3 DNA is TGTGCCAGCAGCTTAGGGCACAACACTGAAGCTTTCTTT. This gives the protein CASSLGHNTEAFF.

This clonotype was observed a handful of times. The rearrangement uses TRBV4-1 and TRBJ1-2; D not certain. This CDR3 contains 12 residues. The germline V and J ends were trimmed by 0 bases and 7 bases, with 6 bases remaining between them. From germline, CDR1 is MGHRA and CDR2 YSYEKL. In DNA form, the CDR3 reads TGCGCCAGCAGCCAAGATAGGGCTGGCTACACCTTC. This encodes CASSQDRAGYTF.

This clonotype was observed a few times. DNA of the CDR3: TGTGCCAGCAGTCGAGGACTAGCGGGAATAGAAGAGACCCAGTACTTC. Its protein is CASSRGLAGIEETQYF. The chain has TRBV6-2 or TRBV6-3 and TRBJ2-5; the match to TRBD2 covers 12 bases. Trimming took 5 bases from V and 3 from J; bases not matched to a gene: 7. This CDR3 contains 16 residues. CDR1 MNHEY and CDR2 SVGEGT come from the germline V gene.

The chain's CDR3 is CASGDSPLHF. In DNA, the CDR3 is TGTGCTAGTGGTGATTCACCCCTCCACTTT. The chain joins TRBV12-5 to TRBJ1-6; D gene uncertain. The V gene's germline CDR1 is LGHNT and CDR2 FRNRAP. The V gene lost 5 bases and the J gene lost 8 bases, with 1 base spanning the gap. The CDR3 has 10 residues. Full variable domain (rest looked up from reference TRBV12-5 and TRBJ1-6): DARVTQTPRHKVTEMGQEVTMRCQPILGHNTVFWYRQTMMQGLELLAYFRNRAPLDDSGMPKDRFSAEMPDATLATLKIQPSEPRDSAVYFCASGDSPLHFGNGTRLTVT.